These 10 T cell receptor beta chains came from one sample sequenced in a study of blood T cell repertoires in COVID-19. The assay was immunoSEQ multiplex PCR, and TCRdb's table has in-frame clones only and misses some. The sample records under 350,000 clones, around 85% being singletons. Input material: PBMCs or T cells enriched from blood (not recorded which). The receptor source for this set is a woman in her thirties or forties with acute COVID-19.

CDR3 region: CASSQTGLLYNSPLHF. CDR3 coding DNA: TGTGCCAGCAGCCAAACAGGATTACTTTATAATTCACCCCTCCACTTT. This chain links TRBV7-2 with TRBJ1-6, with D tentatively TRBD1 (5 bases). V dropped 5 bases and J dropped 4 bases, with 15 bases sitting between them. The germline gives CDR1 SGHTA, CDR2 FQGNSA. The CDR3 runs to 16 residues.

The chain joins TRBV7-2 to TRBJ1-5, with TRBD1 matching over 7 bases. The germline V gene has CDR1 SGHTA and CDR2 FQGNSA. This CDR3 spans 13 amino acids. V lost 5 bases, J lost 6 bases, and 4 bases stayed unmatched. The CDR3 spells CASSDRVAQPQHF. For the CDR3, the DNA is TGTGCCAGCAGCGACAGGGTTGCTCAGCCCCAGCATTTT. The whole variable domain, filled in from reference TRBV7-2 and TRBJ1-5, reads GAGVSQSPSNKVTEKGKDVELRCDPISGHTALYWYRQSLGQGLEFLIYFQGNSAPDKSGLPSDRFSAERTGGSVSTLTIQRTQQEDSAVYLCASSDRVAQPQHFGDGTRLSIL.

The chain recombines TRBV19 with TRBJ1-5; the D is unclear. The length of the CDR3 is 17 residues. V was pared by 3 bases and J by 1 base, with 16 bases between. Germline CDR1 and CDR2: LNHDA and SQIVND (reference sequence). CDR3 DNA sequence: TGTGCCAGTAGTATCACTTTGCAGGCATTGAGCAATCAGCCCCAGCATTTT. Amino acid sequence: CASSITLQALSNQPQHF.

The chain joins TRBV12-3 or TRBV12-4 to TRBJ1-2; the D gene is possibly TRBD1 (5 bases). Trimming left V 8 bases short and J 4 bases short, with 14 bases between. The CDR3 totals 13 residues. CDR3: CASGRGGGYGYTF. DNA of the CDR3: TGTGCCAGCGGACGCGGGGGGGGCTATGGCTACACCTTC.

The DNA of the CDR3 is TGTGCCAGCAGCTTAAAAGGTAGCGGGCTATATGAGCAGTTCTTC. This encodes CASSLKGSGLYEQFF. The V gene is TRBV11-2, the J gene TRBJ2-1, with TRBD2 matching 7 bases. Germline V lookup: CDR1 SGHAT, CDR2 FQNNGV. The J segment lost 8 bases and the V segment lost 2 bases, leaving 9 bases of the junction unmatched. CDR3 size: 15 residues.

The gene calls are TRBV6-5 and TRBJ2-1; D unresolved. The CDR3 is made up of 11 amino acids. V dropped 6 bases and J dropped 9 bases, with 9 bases sitting between them. CDR1 is MNHEY and CDR2 is SVGAGI in the germline V gene. CDR3 bases: TGTGCCAGCAGAAGAACGGGTGAGCAGTTCTTC. This sequence encodes CASRRTGEQFF.

This clone appeared a few times. The chain couples TRBV29-1 to TRBJ1-2, with 8 bases lining up with TRBD1. V lost 8 bases, J lost 6 bases, and 8 bases stayed unmatched. The CDR3 has 12 residues. Germline V gives CDR1 SQVTM, CDR2 ANQGSEA. CDR3 sequence: CSFSRGLNGYTF. CDR3 in DNA: TGCAGCTTCTCCAGGGGGCTTAATGGCTACACCTTC.

This rearrangement joins TRBV28 to TRBJ2-2, with 8 bases fitting TRBD1. Per the germline V gene, CDR1 is MDHEN and CDR2 is SYDVKM. This CDR3 contains 17 residues. The ends lost 3 bases at V and 4 bases at J; junction bases unmatched: 10. As DNA, the CDR3 is TGTGCCAGCAGTTTTCACCTGGGACAGGACACCACCGGGGAGCTGTTTTTT. It translates to CASSFHLGQDTTGELFF.

This clone occurred once. This chain links TRBV4-2 with TRBJ2-2; 9 bases match TRBD2. V lost 0 bases, J lost 2 bases, and 1 base stayed unmatched. Germline CDR1 is LGHNA and CDR2 is YNFKEQ. CDR3 size: 16 residues. CDR3 sequence: CASSQETSGNTGELFF. The DNA of the CDR3 is TGTGCCAGCAGCCAAGAGACTAGCGGTAACACCGGGGAGCTGTTTTTT.

This chain joins TRBV27 and TRBJ1-1; unclear D gene. V lost 2 bases and J 3 bases, leaving 10 bases between the germline ends. The CDR3 spans 14 residues. CDR1 is MNHEY, CDR2 SMNVEV, per germline (reference sequence). The DNA for the CDR3 is TGTGCCAGCAGTTTAGGCAGGCTCTACACTGAAGCTTTCTTT. This sequence encodes CASSLGRLYTEAFF.